Listed here are 27 T cell receptor beta chains from one sample, sequenced in a study of T cell responses to AZD1222 COVID-19 vaccine (dated by TCRdb to the early 2020s). The library was generated by the immunoSEQ multiplex PCR assay. Drawn from immuneACCESS, this table holds only the in-frame rearrangements with V and J called that TCRdb kept. Clones are partly lost; checked studies trace under half to an unresolved V gene and leave the rest unexplained. The sample data list 130,000 or so clones, and roughly 84% of these were observed just once. Of the sample, 9% to 15% falls within the top ten clones. The intended sense of this specimen's time point label: baseline before first vaccination. The starting material was peripheral blood, obtained on day 0 of AZD1222 vaccination. These receptors came from an adult in good health.

The J gene is TRBJ1-5, the V gene TRBV5-8; D is perhaps TRBD1 (5 bases). Germline lookup yields CDR1 SGHTS and CDR2 YDEGEE. CDR3 length equals 15 residues. V was shortened by 0 bases and J by 2 bases, with 9 bases between the two germline ends. Here the CDR3 DNA reads TGTGCCAGCAGCTTGGTAGGGGTGGGCAATCAGCCCCAGCATTTT. Translation: CASSLVGVGNQPQHF.

The rearrangement links TRBV5-1 to TRBJ2-1; 8 nucleotides agree with TRBD2. Trimming removed 1 base from V and 8 bases from J; junction bases left unmatched: 8. The length of the CDR3 is 15 residues. Germline V gene lookup returns CDR1 SGHRS and CDR2 YFSETQ. The DNA for the CDR3 is TGCGCCAGCAGCTTGCTTAGGAGCGGGAGAGATGAGCAGTTCTTC. It translates to CASSLLRSGRDEQFF.

The CDR3 sequence: CASSLYTTGGSEQFF. CDR3 DNA: TGTGCCAGCAGCTTATATACGACAGGAGGGAGTGAGCAGTTCTTC. V gene TRBV7-9 combines with J gene TRBJ2-1; the D gene could be TRBD1 or TRBD2 (6 bases each). The CDR3 consists of 15 residues. The germline gives CDR1 SEHNR, CDR2 FQNEAQ (reference sequence). Trimming pared 2 bases from V and 9 bases from J, leaving 17 bases between. The full variable domain, with the rest looked up from reference TRBV7-9 and TRBJ2-1, is DTGVSQNPRHKITKRGQNVTFRCDPISEHNRLYWYRQTLGQGPEFLTYFQNEAQLEKSRLLSDRFSAERPKGSFSTLEIQRTEQGDSAMYLCASSLYTTGGSEQFFGPGTRLTVL.

V usage is TRBV7-2 and J usage is TRBJ2-7; 8 bases line up with TRBD1. V dropped 11 bases and J dropped 3; count of bases not matched to a gene: 15. Germline-derived CDR1 and CDR2 are SGHTA and FQGNSA. The CDR3 spans 15 residues. The CDR3 protein is CASTGPGGMGYEQYF. CDR3 nucleotides: TGTGCCTCCACGGGGCCAGGGGGCATGGGCTACGAGCAGTACTTC. The variable domain in full, with the rest retrieved from reference TRBV7-2 and TRBJ2-7, is GAGVSQSPSNKVTEKGKDVELRCDPISGHTALYWYRQSLGQGLEFLIYFQGNSAPDKSGLPSDRFSAERTGGSVSTLTIQRTQQEDSAVYLCASTGPGGMGYEQYFGPGTRLTVT.

The chain uses TRBV3-1 (or the pseudogene TRBV3-2) and TRBJ2-7; D unclear. Germline V CDR1 and CDR2: LGHDT, YNNKEL (reference sequence). The V and J ends lost 6 bases and 3 bases respectively, with 6 bases between them. CDR3 length: 11 residues. This chain's CDR3 is CASSVGYEQYF. In nucleotides, the CDR3 is TGTGCCAGCAGTGTTGGCTACGAGCAGTACTTC.

This clone was found once. This chain uses TRBV3-1 (or the pseudogene TRBV3-2) with TRBJ1-2; TRBD1 is a possible D gene (5 bases). This CDR3 has 17 residues. Trimming stripped 1 base from V and 4 bases from J, with 19 bases between. The germline V gene encodes CDR1 LGHDT and CDR2 YNNKEL (reference sequence). CDR3 residues: CASSQGPWDGSTYGYTF. In DNA form, the CDR3 reads TGTGCCAGCAGCCAAGGGCCCTGGGACGGATCCACCTATGGCTACACCTTC.

The chain links TRBV19 to TRBJ2-7; TRBD1 or TRBD2 may be the D gene (5 bases each). The length of the CDR3 is 15 residues. CDR1 LNHDA and CDR2 SQIVND come from the germline V gene (reference sequence). With 6 bases removed from V and 0 bases from J, the gap between germline ends came to 15 bases. In DNA, the CDR3 is TGTGCCAGTAGCCCGGGACGCTACTCCTCCTACGAGCAGTACTTC. It specifies CASSPGRYSSYEQYF.

This chain joins TRBV9 and TRBJ2-1; a weak D match, TRBD1 (6 bases). CDR3 size: 15 residues. V gave up 0 bases and J gave up 5 bases, with 12 bases separating them. Germline-derived CDR1 and CDR2 are SGDLS and YYNGEE. CDR3: CASSVARRTDNEQFF. The CDR3 DNA reads as TGTGCCAGCAGCGTAGCTAGGCGGACAGACAATGAGCAGTTCTTC.

This sequence joins TRBV6-2 or TRBV6-3 and TRBJ1-5, with 7 bases that match TRBD1. With V trimmed by 2 bases and J by 2 bases, 9 bases remained unmatched. The CDR3 has 17 amino acids. From germline, CDR1 is MNHEY and CDR2 SVGEGT. As DNA, the CDR3 is TGTGCCAGCAGTTACCACATGGGCCAGGGGGGCAATCAGCCCCAGCATTTT. It specifies CASSYHMGQGGNQPQHF.

The chain carries TRBV28 and TRBJ1-2, with D hard to call. Trimming cost V 6 bases and J 0 bases, with 11 bases left between them. The length of the CDR3 is 14 residues. Germline V gene sequence: CDR1 MDHEN, CDR2 SYDVKM. The CDR3 here is CASSKVLANYGYTF. The CDR3, as DNA: TGTGCCAGCAGCAAAGTCCTAGCTAACTATGGCTACACCTTC.

CDR3 coding DNA: TGCAGTGCCGAACGAGGTGAGCAGTTCTTC. This sequence encodes CSAERGEQFF. This chain links TRBV20-1 with TRBJ2-1; no reliable D call. CDR1 DFQATT and CDR2 SNEGSKA come from the germline V gene (reference sequence). This CDR3 has 10 amino acids. V dropped 6 bases and J dropped 9 bases, with 9 bases sitting between them.

In this sample, this clone turned up once. V gene TRBV5-1 combines with J gene TRBJ2-3, with 13 bases matching TRBD2. The germline gives CDR1 SGHRS, CDR2 YFSETQ. After removal of 4 bases from V and 4 bases from J, the junction contained 6 bases not matched to a gene. This CDR3 region has 16 residues. In DNA form, the CDR3 reads TGCGCCAGCAGCAGCGGGACTAGCGGGATTGCAGATACGCAGTATTTT. Its translation is CASSSGTSGIADTQYF.

The V gene is TRBV18, the J gene TRBJ1-1, with TRBD1 identical over 8 bases. CDR1 is KGHSH and CDR2 is LQKENI in the germline V gene. The CDR3 spans 12 residues. The V and J ends lost 8 bases and 8 bases, in that order; junction bases with no gene match: 7. The CDR3 sequence: CASARGQGEAFF. CDR3 DNA sequence: TGTGCCAGCGCCCGCGGACAGGGCGAAGCTTTCTTT.

The chain is built from TRBV3-1 (or the pseudogene TRBV3-2) and TRBJ1-1, with D unclear. Deletions cut 2 bases from V and 1 base from J, with 8 bases between. Germline lookup yields CDR1 LGHDT and CDR2 YNNKEL (reference sequence). The CDR3 sequence is 14 residues long. The CDR3 is CASSQLGTNTEAFF. The CDR3 DNA reads as TGTGCCAGCAGCCAATTGGGTACGAACACTGAAGCTTTCTTT.

This clone was detected only once. The DNA for the CDR3 is TGTGCCAGCAAGGTGCGGGGGGGGTACAATGAGCAGTTCTTC. Protein product: CASKVRGGYNEQFF. This rearrangement joins TRBV6-5 to TRBJ2-1; 9 nucleotides align to TRBD2. Germline V lookup: CDR1 MNHEY, CDR2 SVGAGI. The junction had 5 bases not matched to a gene; V was cut back by 7 bases and J by 4 bases. The CDR3 length is 14 residues.

The chain has TRBV7-2 and TRBJ1-2; D is possibly TRBD1 (6 bases). CDR1 is SGHTA and CDR2 is FQGNSA in the germline V gene. V dropped 3 bases and J dropped 0 bases, with 14 bases sitting between them. There are 16 residues in the CDR3. The chain's CDR3 is CASSFSGARSNYGYTF. The CDR3 region has the DNA TGTGCCAGCAGCTTCTCAGGGGCCAGATCTAACTATGGCTACACCTTC.

The CDR3 DNA is TGTGCCAGTAGATTTGACAGGGAAAAGCCCCAGCATTTT. Translation gives CASRFDREKPQHF. This chain uses TRBV19 with TRBJ1-5, with 7 bases that match TRBD1. This CDR3 is built from 13 residues. Germline CDR1 LNHDA, CDR2 SQIVND (reference sequence). Unmatched junction bases numbered 7, after V lost 6 bases and J lost 8 bases.

The chain couples TRBV11-3 to TRBJ2-1; a possible D gene is TRBD1 (6 bases). The CDR3 consists of 15 residues. V was shortened by 0 bases and J by 7 bases, with 13 bases between the two germline ends. Germline assignment: CDR1 SGHNT and CDR2 YENEEA. The CDR3 nucleotides are TGTGCCAGCAGCTTAGACGGAACAGGGAGAAATGAGCAGTTCTTC. This gives the protein CASSLDGTGRNEQFF.

This chain joins TRBV10-1 and TRBJ2-1, with 11 bases matching TRBD2. The CDR3 length is 17 residues. Trimming took 0 bases from V and 3 from J; bases not matched to a gene: 4. Germline V gene lookup returns CDR1 WNHNN and CDR2 SYGVQD (reference sequence). CDR3 DNA: TGCGCCAGCAGTGAGTCAGTAGCGGGAGGGCACTACAATGAGCAGTTCTTC. Protein: CASSESVAGGHYNEQFF.

The chain combines TRBV4-1 with TRBJ1-1; TRBD1 might be the D (5 bases). With 3 bases removed from V and 7 bases from J, the gap between germline ends came to 15 bases. The germline CDR1 and CDR2 sequences are MGHRA and YSYEKL. The CDR3 consists of 14 residues. DNA for the CDR3: TGCGCCAGCAGCCACCTCCTATCCCAGGGTGAAGCTTTCTTT. It specifies CASSHLLSQGEAFF.

The chain links TRBV30 to TRBJ1-3; 7 bases are shared with TRBD1. This CDR3 region has 13 residues. V was clipped by 4 bases and J by 3 bases; unmatched bases: 3. Germline V lookup: CDR1 GTSNPN, CDR2 SVGIG (reference sequence). CDR3 region: CAWTGGNGNTIYF. The CDR3 DNA reads TGTGCCTGGACAGGGGGAAATGGAAACACCATATATTTT.

The chain uses TRBV11-2 and TRBJ1-2; D may be TRBD1 (6 bases). V was shortened by 5 bases and J by 0 bases, with 22 bases between the two germline ends. There are 18 residues in the CDR3. Germline V gives CDR1 SGHAT, CDR2 FQNNGV. CDR3 amino acids: CASSTPRGGALPNYGYTF. In DNA form, the CDR3 reads TGTGCCAGCAGCACCCCCCGCGGGGGGGCCTTACCTAACTATGGCTACACCTTC.

The chain joins TRBV6-6 to TRBJ2-1; TRBD2 matches 11 bases. CDR3 length: 14 amino acids. V lost 6 bases and J lost 5; bases outside the gene matches: 3. Germline values: CDR1 MNHNY, CDR2 SVGAGI (reference sequence). Written as DNA, the CDR3 is TGTGCCAGCAGGACTAGCGGGACCCACAATGAGCAGTTCTTC. Its translation: CASRTSGTHNEQFF.

J is TRBJ2-2 and V is TRBV27, with D perhaps matching TRBD2 (5 bases). The V gene's germline CDR1 is MNHEY and CDR2 SMNVEV (reference sequence). The CDR3 length is 16 residues. Trimming took off 10 bases at V and 3 bases at J, with 21 bases between the two ends. The CDR3: CANNTLKSLDTGELFF. For the CDR3, the DNA is TGTGCCAACAACACCCTCAAATCACTAGACACCGGGGAGCTGTTTTTT.

The CDR3 DNA follows: TGTGCCAGCAGTCTAAACAGGGATGGCTACACCTTC. This encodes CASSLNRDGYTF. The chain is built from TRBV12-3 or TRBV12-4 and TRBJ1-2; D is perhaps TRBD1 (6 bases). The CDR3 contains 12 residues. The V end was cut by 5 bases, the J end by 6 bases, with 10 bases between.

The chain carries TRBV5-1 and TRBJ2-2, with 8 nucleotides matching TRBD2. CDR1 is SGHRS and CDR2 is YFSETQ in the germline V gene. The CDR3 spans 14 residues. The V and J ends lost 9 bases and 0 bases, in that order; junction bases with no gene match: 4. CDR3 in amino acids: CATLAAPNTGELFF. CDR3 DNA sequence: TGCGCCACACTAGCGGCGCCGAACACCGGGGAGCTGTTTTTT.

V and J are TRBV6-5 and TRBJ1-5; D might be TRBD1 (5 bases). V was shortened by 5 bases and J by 6 bases, with 14 bases between the two germline ends. The CDR3 extends over 14 amino acids. In germline, CDR1 is MNHEY, CDR2 SVGAGI. The DNA for the CDR3 is TGTGCCAGCAGTCAGGGCTTCTCTTTTCAGCCCCAGCATTTT. Its translation: CASSQGFSFQPQHF.